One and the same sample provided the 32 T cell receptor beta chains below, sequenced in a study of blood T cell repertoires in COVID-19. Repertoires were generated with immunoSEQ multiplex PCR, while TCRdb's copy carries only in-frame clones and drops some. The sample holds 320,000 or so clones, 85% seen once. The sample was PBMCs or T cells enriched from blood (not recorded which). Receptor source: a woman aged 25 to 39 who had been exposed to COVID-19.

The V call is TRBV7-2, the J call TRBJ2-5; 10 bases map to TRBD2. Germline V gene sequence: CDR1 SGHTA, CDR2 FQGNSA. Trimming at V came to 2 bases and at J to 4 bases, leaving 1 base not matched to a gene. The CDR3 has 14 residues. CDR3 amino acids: CASSLRLAGETQYF. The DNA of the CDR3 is TGTGCCAGCAGCTTAAGACTAGCGGGAGAGACCCAGTACTTC.

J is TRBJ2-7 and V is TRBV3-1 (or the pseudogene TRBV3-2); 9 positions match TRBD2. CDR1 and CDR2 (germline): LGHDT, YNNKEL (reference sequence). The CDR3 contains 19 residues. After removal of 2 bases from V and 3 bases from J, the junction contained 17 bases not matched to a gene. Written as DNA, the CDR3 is TGTGCCAGCAGCCAAAGGATACCTAGCGGGATCCATGGTCTCTACGAGCAGTACTTC. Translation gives CASSQRIPSGIHGLYEQYF.

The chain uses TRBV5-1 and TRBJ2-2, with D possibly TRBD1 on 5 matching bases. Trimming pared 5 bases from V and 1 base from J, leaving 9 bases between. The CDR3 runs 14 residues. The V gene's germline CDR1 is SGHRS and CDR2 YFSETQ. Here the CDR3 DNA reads TGCGCCAGCAGAGTCCAGGGGAACACCGGGGAGCTGTTTTTT. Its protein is CASRVQGNTGELFF.

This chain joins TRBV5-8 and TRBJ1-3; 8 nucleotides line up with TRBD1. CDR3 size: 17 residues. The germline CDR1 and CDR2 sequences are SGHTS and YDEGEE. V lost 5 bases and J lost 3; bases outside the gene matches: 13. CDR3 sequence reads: CASRKLGTGDFGNTIYF. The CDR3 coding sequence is TGTGCCAGCAGGAAATTAGGGACAGGAGATTTTGGAAACACCATATATTTT.

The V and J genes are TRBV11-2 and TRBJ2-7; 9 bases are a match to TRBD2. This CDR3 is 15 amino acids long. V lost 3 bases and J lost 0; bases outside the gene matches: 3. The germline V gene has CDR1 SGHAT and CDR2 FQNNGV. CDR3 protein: CASSFPSGVSYEQYF. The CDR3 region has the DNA TGTGCCAGCAGCTTCCCTAGCGGGGTCTCCTACGAGCAGTACTTC.

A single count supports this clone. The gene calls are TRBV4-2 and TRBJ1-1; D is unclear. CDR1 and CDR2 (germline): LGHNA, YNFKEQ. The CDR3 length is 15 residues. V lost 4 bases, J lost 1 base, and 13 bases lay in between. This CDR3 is CASSPPGRANTEAFF. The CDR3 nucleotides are TGTGCCAGCAGCCCCCCTGGGAGGGCGAACACTGAAGCTTTCTTT.

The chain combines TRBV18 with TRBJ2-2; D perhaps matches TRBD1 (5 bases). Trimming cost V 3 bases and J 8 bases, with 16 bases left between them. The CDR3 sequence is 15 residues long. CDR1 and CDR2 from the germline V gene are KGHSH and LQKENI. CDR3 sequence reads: CASSPLAEQAGELFF. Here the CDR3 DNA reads TGTGCCAGCTCACCTCTGGCAGAACAGGCGGGGGAGCTGTTTTTT.

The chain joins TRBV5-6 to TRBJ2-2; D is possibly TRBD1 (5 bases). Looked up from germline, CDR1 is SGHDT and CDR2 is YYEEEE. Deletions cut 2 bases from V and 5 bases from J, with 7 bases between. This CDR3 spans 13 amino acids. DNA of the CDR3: TGTGCCAGCAGCTTAGGGGTAACCGGGGAGCTGTTTTTT. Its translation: CASSLGVTGELFF.

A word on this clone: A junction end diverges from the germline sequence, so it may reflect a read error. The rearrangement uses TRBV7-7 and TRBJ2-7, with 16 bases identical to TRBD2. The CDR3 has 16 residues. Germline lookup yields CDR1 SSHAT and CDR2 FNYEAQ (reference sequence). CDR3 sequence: CASSPGLAGGGYEQYF. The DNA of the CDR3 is TGTGCTAGCAGCCCGGGACTAGCGGGAGGGGGGTACGAGCAGTACTTC.

Here the CDR3 DNA reads TGTGCCAGCAGTCGACAGGGAGGAGTGATTCACCTCCACTTT. It yields the protein CASSRQGGVIHLHF. The chain joins TRBV6-2 or TRBV6-3 to TRBJ1-6, with 7 bases identical to TRBD1. The CDR3 consists of 14 residues. Trimming at V came to 5 bases and at J to 15 bases, leaving 13 bases not matched to a gene. The V gene's germline CDR1 is MNHEY and CDR2 SVGEGT.

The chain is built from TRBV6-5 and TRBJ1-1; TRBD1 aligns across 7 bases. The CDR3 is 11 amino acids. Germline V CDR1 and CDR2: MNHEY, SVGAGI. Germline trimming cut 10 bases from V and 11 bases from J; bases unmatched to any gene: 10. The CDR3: CATRETGEAFF. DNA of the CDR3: TGTGCCACTAGAGAAACAGGGGAGGCTTTCTTT.

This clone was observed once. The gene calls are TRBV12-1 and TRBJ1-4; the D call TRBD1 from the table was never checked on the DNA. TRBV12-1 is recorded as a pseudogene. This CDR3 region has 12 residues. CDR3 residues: CASRGACEKLFF. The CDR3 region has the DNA TGTGCCAGCAGGGGGGCCTGTGAAAAACTGTTTTTT.

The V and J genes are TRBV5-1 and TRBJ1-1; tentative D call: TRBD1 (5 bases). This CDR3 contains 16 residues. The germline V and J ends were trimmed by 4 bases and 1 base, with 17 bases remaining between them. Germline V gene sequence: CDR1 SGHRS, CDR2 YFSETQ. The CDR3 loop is CASSPRRNTGNTEAFF. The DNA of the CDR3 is TGCGCCAGCAGCCCGAGAAGGAACACAGGGAACACTGAAGCTTTCTTT.

For the CDR3, the DNA is TGTGCCAGCAGCTTGAAGAACAGGAACACTGAAGCTTTCTTT. This sequence encodes CASSLKNRNTEAFF. The chain combines TRBV7-9 with TRBJ1-1; D remains unclear. The V gene's germline CDR1 is SEHNR and CDR2 FQNEAQ (reference sequence). This CDR3 is 14 amino acids long. The V and J ends lost 3 bases and 1 base respectively, with 9 bases between them.

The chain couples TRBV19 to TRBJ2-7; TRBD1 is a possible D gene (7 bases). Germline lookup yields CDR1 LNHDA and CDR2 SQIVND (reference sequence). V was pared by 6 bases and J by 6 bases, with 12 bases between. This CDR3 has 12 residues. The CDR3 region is CASREGAGEQYF. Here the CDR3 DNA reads TGTGCCAGTAGGGAGGGGGCGGGCGAGCAGTACTTC.

The CDR3 nucleotides read TGTGCCAGCAGCCCCGGGGGGGGTCATCATTACGAGCAGTACTTC. It is translated as CASSPGGGHHYEQYF. The rearrangement uses TRBV11-2 and TRBJ2-7, with 8 bases aligning to TRBD2. After removal of 5 bases from V and 4 bases from J, the junction contained 10 bases not matched to a gene. The CDR3 consists of 15 residues. Germline V gene sequence: CDR1 SGHAT, CDR2 FQNNGV. The full variable domain, with the rest looked up from reference TRBV11-2 and TRBJ2-7, is EAGVAQSPRYKIIEKRQSVAFWCNPISGHATLYWYQQILGQGPKLLIQFQNNGVVDDSQLPKDRFSAERLKGVDSTLKIQPAKLEDSAVYLCASSPGGGHHYEQYFGPGTRLTVT.

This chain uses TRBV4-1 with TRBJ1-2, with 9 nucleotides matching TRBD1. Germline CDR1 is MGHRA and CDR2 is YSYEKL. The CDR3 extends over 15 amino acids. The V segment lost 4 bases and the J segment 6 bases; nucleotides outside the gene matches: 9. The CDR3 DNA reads TGCGCCAGCAGCCGACCACAAACAGGGGGCGATGGCTACACCTTC. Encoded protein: CASSRPQTGGDGYTF.

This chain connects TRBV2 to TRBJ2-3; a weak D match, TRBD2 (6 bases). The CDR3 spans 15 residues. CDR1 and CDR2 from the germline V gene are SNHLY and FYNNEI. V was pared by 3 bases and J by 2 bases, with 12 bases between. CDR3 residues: CASSDGLPPTDTQYF. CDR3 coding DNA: TGTGCCAGCAGTGACGGACTACCTCCCACAGATACGCAGTATTTT.

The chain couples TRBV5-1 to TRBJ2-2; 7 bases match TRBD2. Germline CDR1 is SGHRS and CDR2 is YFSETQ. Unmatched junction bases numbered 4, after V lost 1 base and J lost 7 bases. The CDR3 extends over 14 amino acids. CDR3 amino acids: CASSLSGAGGELFF. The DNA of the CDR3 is TGCGCCAGCAGCTTGAGCGGGGCCGGCGGGGAGCTGTTTTTT.

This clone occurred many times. Written as DNA, the CDR3 is TGTGCCAGCAGTTTCAGGACTAGCGGGCCCGGGGAGCTGTTTTTT. It codes for CASSFRTSGPGELFF. The V and J genes are TRBV6-5 and TRBJ2-2, with TRBD2 matching 11 bases. V shed 4 bases and J 6 bases; nucleotides not matched to a gene: 4. The CDR3 runs to 15 residues. From germline, CDR1 is MNHEY and CDR2 SVGAGI.

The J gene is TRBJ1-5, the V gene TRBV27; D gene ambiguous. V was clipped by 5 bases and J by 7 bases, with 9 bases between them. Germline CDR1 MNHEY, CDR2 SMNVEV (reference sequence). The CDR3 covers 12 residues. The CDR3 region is CASSGSGQPQHF. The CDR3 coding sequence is TGTGCCAGCAGTGGTTCTGGCCAGCCCCAGCATTTT.

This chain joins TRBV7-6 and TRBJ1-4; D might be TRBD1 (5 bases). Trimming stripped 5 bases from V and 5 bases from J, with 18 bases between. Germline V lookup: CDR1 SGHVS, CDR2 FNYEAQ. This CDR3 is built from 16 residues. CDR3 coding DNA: TGTGCCAGCAGCCTCCGTCTATCAGGGCGGAATGAAAAACTGTTTTTT. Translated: CASSLRLSGRNEKLFF.

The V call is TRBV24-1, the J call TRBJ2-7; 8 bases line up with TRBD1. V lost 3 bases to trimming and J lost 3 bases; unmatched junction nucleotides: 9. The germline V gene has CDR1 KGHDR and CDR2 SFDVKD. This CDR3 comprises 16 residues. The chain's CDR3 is CATSDRDRSSLYEQYF. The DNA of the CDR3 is TGTGCCACCAGTGATCGGGACAGGTCCTCCCTCTACGAGCAGTACTTC.

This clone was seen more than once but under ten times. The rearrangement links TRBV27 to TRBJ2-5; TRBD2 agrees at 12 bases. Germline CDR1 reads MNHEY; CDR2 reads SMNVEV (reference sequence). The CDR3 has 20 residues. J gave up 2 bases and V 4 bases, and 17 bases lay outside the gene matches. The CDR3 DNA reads TGTGCCAGCAGTTCCGGTCGGGCATTACGGACTAGCGGGGAACAAGAGACCCAGTACTTC. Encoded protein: CASSSGRALRTSGEQETQYF.

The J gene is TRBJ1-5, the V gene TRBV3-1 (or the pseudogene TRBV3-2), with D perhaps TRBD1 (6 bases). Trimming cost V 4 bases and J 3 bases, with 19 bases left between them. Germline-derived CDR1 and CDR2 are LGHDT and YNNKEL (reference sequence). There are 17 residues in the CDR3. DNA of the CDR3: TGTGCCAGCAGCCCTGCGGACAGTGGGGAGTCCAATCAGCCCCAGCATTTT. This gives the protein CASSPADSGESNQPQHF.

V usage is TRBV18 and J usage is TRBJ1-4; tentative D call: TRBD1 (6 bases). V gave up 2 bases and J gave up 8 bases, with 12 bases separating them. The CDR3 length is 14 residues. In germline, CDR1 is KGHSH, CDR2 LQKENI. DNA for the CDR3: TGTGCCAGCTCACCATCACGGGGGGCGGAAAAACTGTTTTTT. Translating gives CASSPSRGAEKLFF. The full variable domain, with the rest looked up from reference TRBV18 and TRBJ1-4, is NAGVMQNPRHLVRRRGQEARLRCSPMKGHSHVYWYRQLPEEGLKFMVYLQKENIIDESGMPKERFSAEFPKEGPSILRIQQVVRGDSAAYFCASSPSRGAEKLFFGSGTQLSVL.

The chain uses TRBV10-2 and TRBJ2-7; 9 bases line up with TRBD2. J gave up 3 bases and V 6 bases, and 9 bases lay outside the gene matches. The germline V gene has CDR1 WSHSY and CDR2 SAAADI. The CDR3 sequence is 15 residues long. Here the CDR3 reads CASRVGSGGLYEQYF. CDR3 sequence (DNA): TGCGCCAGCAGGGTGGGGAGCGGGGGGCTCTACGAGCAGTACTTC.

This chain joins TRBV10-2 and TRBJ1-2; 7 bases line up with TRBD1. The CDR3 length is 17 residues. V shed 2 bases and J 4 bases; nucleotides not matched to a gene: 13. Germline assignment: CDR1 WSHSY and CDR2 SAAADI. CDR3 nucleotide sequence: TGCGCCAGCAGTGAGGCCACCGGGACAGAACCGCTCTATGGCTACACCTTC. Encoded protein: CASSEATGTEPLYGYTF.

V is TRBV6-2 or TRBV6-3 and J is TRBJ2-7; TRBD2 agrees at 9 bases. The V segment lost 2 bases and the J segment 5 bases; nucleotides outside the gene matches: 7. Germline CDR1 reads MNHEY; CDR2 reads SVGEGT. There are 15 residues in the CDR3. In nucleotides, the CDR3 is TGTGCCAGCAGTTACGGCCTAGCGGGGACCCACGAGCAGTACTTC. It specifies CASSYGLAGTHEQYF.

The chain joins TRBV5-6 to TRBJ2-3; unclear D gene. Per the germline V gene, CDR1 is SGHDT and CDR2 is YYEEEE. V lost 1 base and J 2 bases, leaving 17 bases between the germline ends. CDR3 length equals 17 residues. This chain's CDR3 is CASSLLPRHSSTDTQYF. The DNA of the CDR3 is TGTGCCAGCAGCTTGCTTCCGAGACACTCCTCCACAGATACGCAGTATTTT.

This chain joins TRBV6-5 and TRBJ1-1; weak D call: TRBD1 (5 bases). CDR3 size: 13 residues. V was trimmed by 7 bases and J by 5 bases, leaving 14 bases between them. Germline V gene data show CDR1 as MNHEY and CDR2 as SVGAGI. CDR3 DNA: TGTGCCAGCACTCCAAGGGGTCGAACTGAAGCTTTCTTT. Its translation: CASTPRGRTEAFF.

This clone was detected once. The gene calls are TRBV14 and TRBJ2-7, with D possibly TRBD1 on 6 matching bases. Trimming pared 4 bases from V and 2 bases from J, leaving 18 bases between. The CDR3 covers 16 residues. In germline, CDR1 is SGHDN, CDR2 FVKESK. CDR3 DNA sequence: TGTGCCAGCAGCCCCATTTCCGGGACACCTACCTACGAGCAGTACTTC. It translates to CASSPISGTPTYEQYF.